A single sample is the source of the 27 T cell receptor beta chains below, sequenced in a study of tumor-infiltrating lymphocytes in primary liver carcinoma. Researchers drew blood RNA from unsorted whole blood and extracted germline DNA as well. cDNA specific to TCR beta was made from about 550 ng of total RNA, with a constant-region primer employed for priming. Each TCR beta library was derived from three nested multiplex PCR rounds that employed slightly modified ARM-PCR. For approximately 9 cycles apiece, the opening two PCR rounds ran with TRBV1-TRBV30 forward primers and a C-beta reverse primer. TCRdb independently ran MiXCR on the multiplex PCR reads; one entry per CDR3 protein. The sample gives about 310,000 distinct CDR3 sequences, around three fifths of which show up once; over 15% is in the top ten. Sequencing was performed on peripheral blood. The source is a woman in her 30s with primary liver carcinoma and hepatitis B virus infection.

To note about this clonotype: A read error is possible here, since a much larger clone lies one base away. The V call is TRBV29-1, the J call TRBJ2-3; tentatively, D is TRBD2 (5 bases). Looked up from germline, CDR1 is SQVTM and CDR2 is ANQGSEA. The CDR3 is 14 residues long. Written as DNA, the CDR3 is TGCGGCGTTGCGGTGGGAGATAGCACAGATACGCAGTATTTT. Its translation is CGVAVGDSTDTQYF.

Concerning this clonotype: A read error may account for a junction end that differs from germline. The rearrangement uses TRBV28 and TRBJ2-7; maybe TRBD2 (5 bases). This CDR3 has 15 amino acids. From germline, CDR1 is MDHEN and CDR2 SYDVKM. CDR3 DNA: TGTGCCAGCAAAGGAGGCCACGAAAGAGCCTACGAGCAGTGCTTC. This gives the protein CASKGGHERAYEQCF.

This clonotype was observed at least ten times. The chain's CDR3 is CASTDRPSSYNEQFF. CDR3 bases: TGTGCCAGCACAGACAGACCTAGCTCCTACAATGAGCAGTTCTTC. The chain joins TRBV6-1 to TRBJ2-1, with TRBD1 as a possible D gene (5 bases). The V end was cut by 7 bases, the J end by 0 bases, with 13 bases between. Germline V gene lookup returns CDR1 MNHNS and CDR2 SASEGT. The CDR3 has 15 residues.

This clonotype has a count of ten or more. The chain uses TRBV12-3 or TRBV12-4 and TRBJ2-7; the match to TRBD2 covers 10 bases. The V segment lost 5 bases and the J segment 1 base; nucleotides outside the gene matches: 5. The CDR3 is 15 residues long. CDR3 coding DNA: TGTGCCAGCAGTCTTGCTAGCGGGGGTTCCTACGAGCAGTACTTC. It translates to CASSLASGGSYEQYF.

This clonotype was observed a few times. This chain links TRBV4-1 with TRBJ2-1, with 11 bases lining up with TRBD2. Germline CDR1 reads MGHRA; CDR2 reads YSYEKL. This CDR3 has 17 residues. V shed 6 bases and J 10 bases; nucleotides not matched to a gene: 17. The CDR3, as DNA: TGCGCCAGCAGTGCTGGGATAAGAACTAGCGGGAGAGGCGAGCAGTTCTTC. It yields the protein CASSAGIRTSGRGEQFF.

In its sample, this clonotype was seen many times. The chain employs TRBV6-1 and TRBJ2-7; TRBD2 is a possible D gene (5 bases). Germline assignment: CDR1 MNHNS and CDR2 SASEGT. The CDR3 consists of 13 residues. Trimming left V 0 bases short and J 5 bases short, with 8 bases between. The CDR3 here is CASSEANGDEQYF. The DNA of the CDR3 is TGTGCCAGCAGTGAAGCGAACGGGGACGAGCAGTACTTC.

With regard to this clonotype: Since a much larger clone is just one base distant, this may be a read error. V and J are TRBV12-3 or TRBV12-4 and TRBJ1-1; D call uncertain. The CDR3 runs to 13 residues. Trimming took 5 bases from V and 7 from J, leaving 14 bases between them. The chain's CDR3 is CASSPAWIGEAFF. The CDR3 nucleotides are TGTGCCAGCAGTCCAGCATGGATAGGTGAAGCTTTCTTT.

This clonotype was seen at least ten times. The V gene is TRBV11-2, the J gene TRBJ1-2, with D tentatively TRBD1 (5 bases). The CDR3 spans 15 residues. Germline V gene lookup returns CDR1 SGHAT and CDR2 FQNNGV. Trimming pared 3 bases from V and 3 bases from J, leaving 14 bases between. CDR3 coding DNA: TGTGCCAGCAGCTTTGGGGGAACGGGGTACTATGGCTACACCTTC. Its translation: CASSFGGTGYYGYTF.

As concerns this clonotype: A much larger clone is a single base away; this may be a read error. The rearrangement uses TRBV12-3 or TRBV12-4 and TRBJ2-3; tentatively, D is TRBD2 (6 bases). The length of the CDR3 is 11 residues. V lost 9 bases and J lost 8, with 12 bases in between. CDR3 region: CASGGRGTQYF. The CDR3 DNA sequence: TGTGCCAGTGGGGGGAGAGGTACGCAGTATTTT.

This clonotype was seen a handful of times. The chain links TRBV6-2 or TRBV6-3 to TRBJ1-4; tentative D call: TRBD1 (5 bases). Germline V CDR1 and CDR2: MNHEY, SVGEGT. The CDR3 is made up of 15 amino acids. V lost 6 bases and J 5 bases, leaving 16 bases between the germline ends. The CDR3 DNA reads as TGTGCCAGCAGCCACATACCGGGACCCAATGAAAAACTGTTTTTT. Protein product: CASSHIPGPNEKLFF.

This clonotype was seen many times. The chain employs TRBV7-9 and TRBJ2-6, with 7 bases fitting TRBD1. Germline V gives CDR1 SEHNR, CDR2 FQNEAQ (reference sequence). The CDR3 covers 14 residues. J was trimmed by 8 bases and V by 5 bases; bases with no gene match: 6. CDR3 region: CASSRQGMTNVLTF. The DNA for the CDR3 is TGTGCCAGCAGCCGACAGGGAATGACCAACGTCCTGACTTTC.

Details on this clonotype: A read error may explain this, as a much larger clone is one base away. The chain recombines TRBV6-5 with TRBJ2-1, with a possible D match to TRBD2 (5 bases). The CDR3 runs 15 residues. CDR1 is MNHEY, CDR2 SVGAGI, per germline. V shed 5 bases and J shed 5 bases, with 16 bases lying between them. The CDR3 DNA is TGTGCCAGCAGTGTCGGGATTAGCCCGAACAATGAGCAGTTCTTC. Residues: CASSVGISPNNEQFF.

Concerning this clonotype itself: The conserved final phenylalanine or tryptophan is absent from the CDR3, which likely points to a read error. The genes are TRBV11-2 and TRBJ2-3; 10 bases map to TRBD2. There are 16 residues in the CDR3. The germline V gene encodes CDR1 SGHAT and CDR2 FQNNGV. CDR3 nucleotides: TGTACCAGCAGCTACTTAGCGGGAGGAAGCACAGATACGCAGTATTGT. It specifies CTSSYLAGGSTDTQYC.

The genes are TRBV6-2 or TRBV6-3 and TRBJ1-2; TRBD1 matches 8 bases. Trimming at V came to 7 bases and at J to 10 bases, leaving 17 bases not matched to a gene. Germline CDR1 reads MNHEY; CDR2 reads SVGEGT. The CDR3 totals 15 residues. CDR3 amino acids: CASTLRGTGPGDYTF. CDR3 in DNA: TGTGCCAGCACCTTACGGGGGACAGGCCCAGGCGACTACACCTTC.

The chain has TRBV7-9 and TRBJ2-1; 10 bases map to TRBD2. Per germline, CDR1 SEHNR and CDR2 FQNEAQ (reference sequence). J lost 14 bases, V lost 5 bases, and 9 bases had no gene match. This CDR3 comprises 13 residues. The CDR3, as DNA: TGTGCCAGCAGCACCCCTTCTAGCGGGAGAAAGTTCTTC. Protein: CASSTPSSGRKFF.

The chain is built from TRBV11-3 and TRBJ2-7; tentatively, D is TRBD2 (6 bases). Germline V gene lookup returns CDR1 SGHNT and CDR2 YENEEA. The V and J ends lost 1 base and 6 bases respectively, with 10 bases between them. This CDR3 comprises 13 residues. This CDR3 is CASSLAGVSEQYF. The CDR3, as DNA: TGTGCCAGCAGCTTAGCGGGAGTAAGCGAGCAGTACTTC. Full variable domain (rest looked up from reference TRBV11-3 and TRBJ2-7): EAGVVQSPRYKIIEKKQPVAFWCNPISGHNTLYWYLQNLGQGPELLIRYENEEAVDDSQLPKDRFSAERLKGVDSTLKIQPAELGDSAVYLCASSLAGVSEQYFGPGTRLTVT.

This chain joins TRBV6-1 and TRBJ1-3; 9 positions match TRBD1. This CDR3 contains 18 residues. V dropped 6 bases and J dropped 4; count of bases not matched to a gene: 16. The germline gives CDR1 MNHNS, CDR2 SASEGT. The CDR3 reads CASSRDRGSLIPGNTIYF. For the CDR3, the DNA is TGTGCCAGCAGCCGAGACAGGGGGTCGTTGATCCCCGGAAACACCATATATTTT.

For this clonotype: One end of the junction varies from germline; a read error may be responsible. The chain couples TRBV29-1 to TRBJ2-4; D possibly corresponds to TRBD2 (7 bases). Germline values: CDR1 SQVTM, CDR2 ANQGSEA. The CDR3 sequence is 15 residues long. The chain's CDR3 is CSLELGGAGKNIQYF. The CDR3 DNA is TGCAGCCTTGAACTGGGGGGGGCGGGCAAAAACATTCAGTACTTC.

The J gene is TRBJ1-4, the V gene TRBV30; D gene uncertain. The CDR3 runs to 13 residues. CDR1 is GTSNPN, CDR2 SVGIG, per germline (reference sequence). V lost 4 bases to trimming and J lost 8 bases, with 14 bases between them. This chain's CDR3 is CAWNVLAREKLFF. In DNA, the CDR3 is TGTGCCTGGAATGTATTGGCCAGGGAAAAACTGTTTTTT.

This clonotype was observed a few times. The rearrangement joins TRBV5-1 to TRBJ1-2; unclear D gene. The germline V and J ends were trimmed by 0 bases and 5 bases, with 11 bases remaining between them. CDR1 and CDR2 (germline): SGHRS, YFSETQ. There are 14 residues in the CDR3. DNA of the CDR3: TGCGCCAGCAGCTTGGAAGGGTTTAATTATGGCTACACCTTC. Protein sequence: CASSLEGFNYGYTF. Variable domain in full (rest from reference TRBV5-1 and TRBJ1-2): KAGVTQTPRYLIKTRGQQVTLSCSPISGHRSVSWYQQTPGQGLQFLFEYFSETQRNKGNFPGRFSGRQFSNSRSEMNVSTLELGDSALYLCASSLEGFNYGYTFGSGTRLTVV.

Ten or more counts support this clonotype. The V and J genes are TRBV4-2 and TRBJ2-5; 9 positions agree with TRBD2. The J segment lost 6 bases and the V segment lost 3 bases, leaving 20 bases of the junction unmatched. The CDR3 is 19 residues long. Looked up from germline, CDR1 is LGHNA and CDR2 is YNFKEQ. This CDR3 reads CASSQAGGSGSEGLKTQYF. In DNA, the CDR3 is TGTGCCAGCAGCCAGGCAGGGGGTAGCGGGAGCGAGGGGCTCAAGACCCAGTACTTC.

This chain uses TRBV7-9 with TRBJ2-1; tentatively, D is TRBD2 (6 bases). Germline CDR1 is SEHNR and CDR2 is FQNEAQ (reference sequence). This CDR3 region has 16 residues. V gave up 5 bases and J gave up 1 base, with 15 bases separating them. CDR3 nucleotides: TGTGCCAGCAGCCTATCAAGCGGGCCTTCCTACAATGAGCAGTTCTTC. As protein: CASSLSSGPSYNEQFF.

This chain uses TRBV10-3 with TRBJ2-3; unclear D gene. Germline V gene sequence: CDR1 ENHRY, CDR2 SYGVKD. This CDR3 spans 14 amino acids. Trimming pared 11 bases from V and 5 bases from J, leaving 20 bases between. The CDR3 loop is CAVSYNGREDTQYF. The CDR3 DNA reads as TGTGCCGTTTCCTACAATGGCCGAGAAGATACGCAGTATTTT.

The rearrangement joins TRBV30 to TRBJ2-3; 7 positions match TRBD2. The germline V gene has CDR1 GTSNPN and CDR2 SVGIG (reference sequence). The CDR3 extends over 15 amino acids. J lost 1 base, V lost 8 bases, and 12 bases had no gene match. The CDR3 bases are TGTGCCATAGGGCGGGGGTCCTCAGGCACAGATACGCAGTATTTT. This encodes CAIGRGSSGTDTQYF.

The CDR3 loop reads CAWSVPGLGTQYF. The DNA for the CDR3 is TGTGCCTGGAGTGTACCCGGGTTGGGGACCCAGTACTTC. The chain couples TRBV30 to TRBJ2-5; no firm D call. Trimming took 0 bases from V and 7 from J, leaving 12 bases between them. CDR1 and CDR2 from the germline V gene are GTSNPN and SVGIG (reference sequence). CDR3 length: 13 residues.

This clonotype came up a few times. A much larger clone differs from this one at a single base, so this may be a read error. The chain has TRBV11-3 and TRBJ2-1, with 9 bases identical to TRBD2. CDR3 length equals 15 residues. CDR1 is SGHNT, CDR2 YENEEA, per germline. The V gene end was trimmed by 8 bases and the J gene end by 5 bases; junction bases not matched to a gene: 10. The CDR3 DNA reads as TGTGCCAGCGAACCCTCGGGACTAGCCCACAATGAGCAGTTCTTC. Its protein product is CASEPSGLAHNEQFF.

This clonotype was recorded many times. The V and J genes are TRBV11-2 and TRBJ2-1, with TRBD2 matching over 8 bases. Germline loops: CDR1 SGHAT, CDR2 FQNNGV. CDR3 length: 15 residues. The J segment lost 9 bases and the V segment lost 2 bases, leaving 9 bases of the junction unmatched. CDR3 loop: CASSLRLASHSEQFF. The CDR3 DNA reads as TGTGCCAGCAGCTTAAGACTAGCGAGTCACAGTGAGCAGTTCTTC.